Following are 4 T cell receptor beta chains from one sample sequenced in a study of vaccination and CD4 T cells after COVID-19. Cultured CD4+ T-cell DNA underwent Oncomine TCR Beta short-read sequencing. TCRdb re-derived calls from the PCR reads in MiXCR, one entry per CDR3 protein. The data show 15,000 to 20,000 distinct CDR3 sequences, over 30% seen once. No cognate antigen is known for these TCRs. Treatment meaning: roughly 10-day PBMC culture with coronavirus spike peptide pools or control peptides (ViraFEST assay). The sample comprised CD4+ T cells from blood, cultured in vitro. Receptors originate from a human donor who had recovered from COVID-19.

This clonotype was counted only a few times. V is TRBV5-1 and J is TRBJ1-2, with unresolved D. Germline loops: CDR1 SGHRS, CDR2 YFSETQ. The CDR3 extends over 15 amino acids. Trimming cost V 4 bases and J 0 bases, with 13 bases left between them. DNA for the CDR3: TGCGCCAGCAGCCCCGAGGGCGTAGCTAACTATGGCTACACCTTC. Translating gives CASSPEGVANYGYTF.

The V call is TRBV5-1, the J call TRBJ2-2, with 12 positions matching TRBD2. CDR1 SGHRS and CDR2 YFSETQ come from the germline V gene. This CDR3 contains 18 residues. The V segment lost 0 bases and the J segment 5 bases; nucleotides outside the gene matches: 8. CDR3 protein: CASSLGLAGVFGTGELFF. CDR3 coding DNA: TGCGCCAGCAGCTTGGGACTAGCGGGAGTCTTTGGGACCGGGGAGCTGTTTTTT.

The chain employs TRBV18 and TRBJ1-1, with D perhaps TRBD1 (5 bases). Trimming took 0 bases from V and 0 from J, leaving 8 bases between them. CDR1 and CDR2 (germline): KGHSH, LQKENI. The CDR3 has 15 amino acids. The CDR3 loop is CASSPPGALNTEAFF. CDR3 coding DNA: TGTGCCAGCTCACCACCCGGGGCCCTGAACACTGAAGCTTTCTTT.

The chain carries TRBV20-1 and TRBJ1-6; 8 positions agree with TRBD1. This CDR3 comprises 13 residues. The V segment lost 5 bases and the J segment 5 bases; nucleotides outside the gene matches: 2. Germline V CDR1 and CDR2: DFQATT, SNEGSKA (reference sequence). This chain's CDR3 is CSAPDRDNSPLHF. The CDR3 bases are TGCAGTGCTCCGGACAGGGATAATTCACCCCTCCACTTT.